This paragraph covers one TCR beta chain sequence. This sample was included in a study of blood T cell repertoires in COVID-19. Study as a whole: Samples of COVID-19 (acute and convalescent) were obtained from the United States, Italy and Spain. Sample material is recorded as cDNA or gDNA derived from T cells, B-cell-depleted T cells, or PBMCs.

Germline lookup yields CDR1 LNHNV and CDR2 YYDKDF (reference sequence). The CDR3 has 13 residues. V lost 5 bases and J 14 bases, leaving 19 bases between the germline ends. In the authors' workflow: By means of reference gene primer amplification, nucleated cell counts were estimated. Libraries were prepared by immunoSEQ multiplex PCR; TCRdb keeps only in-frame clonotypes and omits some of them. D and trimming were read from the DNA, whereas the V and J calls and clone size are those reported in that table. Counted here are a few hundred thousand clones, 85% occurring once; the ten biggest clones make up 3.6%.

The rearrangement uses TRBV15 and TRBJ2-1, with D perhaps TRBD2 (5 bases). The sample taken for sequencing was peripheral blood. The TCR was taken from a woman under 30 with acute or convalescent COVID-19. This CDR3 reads CATSPGVPVSKFF. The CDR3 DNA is TGTGCCACCAGCCCCGGGGTGCCAGTCTCTAAGTTCTTC.